A single sample is the source of the 5 T cell receptor beta chains below, sequenced in a study of T cell clones after liver transplantation. Here immunoSEQ multiplex PCR was the method, and the copy in TCRdb shows in-frame clones only, minus some. The sample lists roughly 72,000 clones, under 90% occurring once. The specimen comprised CD4+ T cells from blood, sampled about 50 months after liver transplant. These receptors all come from a human patient who received a liver transplant. Some of the T cells might come from the graft donor.

This clone has more than one count but fewer than ten. The chain carries TRBV9 and TRBJ1-6, with unresolved D. Trimming took 3 bases from V and 9 from J, leaving 13 bases between them. In germline, CDR1 is SGDLS, CDR2 YYNGEE. This CDR3 is built from 14 residues. The CDR3 is CASSESGLSSPLHF. In DNA form, the CDR3 reads TGTGCCAGCAGCGAGAGTGGACTGAGTTCACCCCTCCACTTT.

This clone has just one count. The chain is built from TRBV7-2 and TRBJ2-7; TRBD2 matches 13 bases. The CDR3 runs to 16 residues. V dropped 5 bases and J dropped 5; count of bases not matched to a gene: 9. The germline V gene has CDR1 SGHTA and CDR2 FQGNSA. As DNA, the CDR3 is TGTGCCAGCAGCCGCATACTAGCGGGGGGGCCCCACGAGCAGTACTTC. Amino acids: CASSRILAGGPHEQYF. The full variable domain, in which reference TRBV7-2 and TRBJ2-7 provide the parts outside the CDR3, is GAGVSQSPSNKVTEKGKDVELRCDPISGHTALYWYRQSLGQGLEFLIYFQGNSAPDKSGLPSDRFSAERTGGSVSTLTIQRTQQEDSAVYLCASSRILAGGPHEQYFGPGTRLTVT.

CDR3 nucleotides: TGTGCCAGCAGCTCGACAGGGGATGAGCAGTTCTTC. This encodes CASSSTGDEQFF. The chain combines TRBV11-3 with TRBJ2-1; 8 positions agree with TRBD1. The CDR3 is 12 residues long. After removal of 4 bases from V and 8 bases from J, the junction contained 1 base not matched to a gene. Germline CDR1 and CDR2: SGHNT and YENEEA.

The rearrangement joins TRBV7-2 to TRBJ2-7; D remains ambiguous. V lost 5 bases and J 0 bases, leaving 14 bases between the germline ends. This CDR3 spans 15 amino acids. The V gene's germline CDR1 is SGHTA and CDR2 FQGNSA. CDR3 bases: TGTGCCAGCAGCCTATCTCCGACCAGCTCCTACGAGCAGTACTTC. It translates to CASSLSPTSSYEQYF.

This clone showed up just once. The chain uses TRBV28 and TRBJ2-5, with D unresolved. The CDR3 totals 12 residues. V shed 6 bases and J shed 5 bases, with 10 bases lying between them. Germline V gene lookup returns CDR1 MDHEN and CDR2 SYDVKM. CDR3 in DNA: TGTGCCAGCAGCCCCCCTGGTGAGACCCAGTACTTC. It codes for CASSPPGETQYF. The full variable domain, with the rest looked up from reference TRBV28 and TRBJ2-5, is DVKVTQSSRYLVKRTGEKVFLECVQDMDHENMFWYRQDPGLGLRLIYFSYDVKMKEKGDIPEGYSVSREKKERFSLILESASTNQTSMYLCASSPPGETQYFGPGTRLLVL.